The rows below give T cell receptor beta chains drawn from one sample of a study of T-cell memory formation after mild COVID-19. TCRdb re-called the 5' RACE reads through MiXCR, storing one row per CDR3 protein. The table lists fewer than 250,000 distinct CDR3 sequences, roughly 27% of them singletons. The specimen sequenced was PBMCs or a T cell subset sorted from them (not recorded which). Every receptor here comes from an adult woman who had mild COVID-19 (a few samples of this study predate the infection). Cell type and time point are not known. Each CDR3 is given with its conserved first and last residue. The D gene is left open where the match is weak. Expanded clones get a size class; other rows say once, few or many, or leave the size out.

J,V,size,D,DNA,CDR3
TRBJ1-6,TRBV5-1,few,NA,TGCGCCAGCCGAGAGAACTCCTATAATTCACCCCTCCACTTT,CASRENSYNSPLHF
TRBJ1-1,TRBV12-3/TRBV12-4,few,NA,TGTGCCAGCAATTTTGGACGGTTGAACACTGAAGCTTTCTTT,CASNFGRLNTEAFF
TRBJ2-1,TRBV14,NA,NA,TGTGCCAGCAGCCAAGATCTGGGTCCCTACAATGAGCAGTTCTTC,CASSQDLGPYNEQFF
TRBJ1-1,TRBV6-5,NA,NA,TGTGCCAGCAGTTACAGAGGGGCGAACACTGAAGCTTTCTTT,CASSYRGANTEAFF
TRBJ2-7,TRBV29-1,few,NA,TGCAGCGTCCTTCCGGCGGGCTCCTACGAGCAGTACTTC,CSVLPAGSYEQYF
TRBJ1-5,TRBV24-1,NA,NA,TGTGCCACCAGTGATTTCCTTATCCGGGACTATGATCGTCTGGATAGCAATCAGCCCCAGCATTTT,CATSDFLIRDYDRLDSNQPQHF
TRBJ2-7,TRBV27,NA,TRBD1,TGTGCCAGCAGTTCCTCCGGGACAGGGGAGGACGAGCAGTACTTC,CASSSSGTGEDEQYF
TRBJ2-7,TRBV20-1,few,TRBD1,TGCAGTGCTAGGTCCAGGGGGACCTACGAGCAGTACTTC,CSARSRGTYEQYF
TRBJ2-1,TRBV3-1,NA,TRBD2,TGTGCCAGCAGCTCGACGTGGACTAGCGGGAGGGGGTACAATGAGCAGTTCTTC,CASSSTWTSGRGYNEQFF
TRBJ1-2,TRBV20-1,few,NA,TGCAGTGCTAGAGAGTCCAGGGCGATTTATGGCTACACCTTC,CSARESRAIYGYTF
TRBJ2-3,TRBV30,NA,TRBD1,TGTGCCTGGAGTGCGGTGGGACAGGCTCTGTATTTT,CAWSAVGQALYF
TRBJ1-5,TRBV2,NA,NA,TGTGCCAGCAGCCCCGAGGGGAATCAGCCCCAGCATTTT,CASSPEGNQPQHF
TRBJ2-3,TRBV5-1,NA,NA,TGCGCCAGCAGCTTGGCTCTAGCGATCACAGATACGCAGTATTTT,CASSLALAITDTQYF
TRBJ2-7,TRBV7-2,many,TRBD2,TGTGCCAGCAGCTTTAGCGGGGGGAAATCCTACGAGCAGTACTTC,CASSFSGGKSYEQYF
TRBJ2-1,TRBV4-3,many,TRBD1,TGCGCCAGCAGCCAAGGGACAGGGGGCTTGTACAATGAGCAGTTCTTC,CASSQGTGGLYNEQFF
TRBJ2-1,TRBV5-1,NA,TRBD1,TGCGCCAGCAGCCCGGACAGGTACAATGAGCAGTTCTTC,CASSPDRYNEQFF
TRBJ2-6,TRBV4-1,NA,TRBD1,TGCGCCAGCAGCCACCGTCAGGGGGCGCGCTCTGGGGCCAACGTCCTGACTTTC,CASSHRQGARSGANVLTF
TRBJ2-1,TRBV7-2,NA,NA,TGTGCCAGCAGCTTAGTGCAGAACAATGAGCAGTTCTTC,CASSLVQNNEQFF
TRBJ2-3,TRBV2,NA,NA,TGTGCCAGCAGTGTGCAGGGGTCTAGCACAGATACGCAGTATTTT,CASSVQGSSTDTQYF
TRBJ2-7,TRBV6-2/TRBV6-3,NA,NA,TGTGCCAGCAGTTATCTCGGACAGACCTACGAGCAGTACTTC,CASSYLGQTYEQYF
TRBJ2-1,TRBV12-3/TRBV12-4,NA,TRBD1,TGTGCCAGCAGTGCCCGGACAGGGACGTCCTACAATGAGCAGTTCTTC,CASSARTGTSYNEQFF
TRBJ1-1,TRBV4-1,NA,NA,TGCGCCAGCAGCCAAGTCGGAGGGCGGCGTGGCACTGAAGCTTTCTTT,CASSQVGGRRGTEAFF
TRBJ2-1,TRBV4-1,few,NA,TGCGCCAGCAGCCAGCACCCTAGGGGGGGGGGGCTCAATGAGCAGTTCTTC,CASSQHPRGGGLNEQFF
TRBJ2-1,TRBV7-9,NA,TRBD2,TGTGCCAGCAGCCGACCCGGACTAGCGGGAGGGATTCACAATGAGCAGTTCTTC,CASSRPGLAGGIHNEQFF
TRBJ2-5,TRBV7-2,few,NA,TGTGCCGAAAGGGCTAGGGGGGGCCAAGAGACCCAGTACTTC,CAERARGGQETQYF
TRBJ2-3,TRBV9,NA,TRBD2,TGTGCCAGCAGCGCAAGAGTGCGACTAGCGGGTACAGATACGCAGTATTTT,CASSARVRLAGTDTQYF
TRBJ2-5,TRBV4-1,few,TRBD2,TGCGCCAGCAGCCTCGACCCAGCGGGGGACCAAGAGACCCAGTACTTC,CASSLDPAGDQETQYF
TRBJ2-3,TRBV7-2,NA,NA,TGTGCCAGCAGCGAGGGAGGGGGAGTCGGTACAGATACGCAGTATTTT,CASSEGGGVGTDTQYF
TRBJ2-5,TRBV5-1,NA,TRBD1,TGCGCCAGCAGCTGGGGGACAGTGGATACCCAGTACTTC,CASSWGTVDTQYF
TRBJ1-2,TRBV12-3/TRBV12-4,few,NA,TGTGCCAGCAGTTTAGAATGGTATGGCTACACCTTC,CASSLEWYGYTF
TRBJ2-7,TRBV5-1,few,NA,TGCGCCAGCAGCTACGACGGACTATACGAGCAGTACTTC,CASSYDGLYEQYF
TRBJ2-5,TRBV12-3/TRBV12-4,many,NA,TGTGCCAGCAGTTTCAGAGAGACCCAGTACTTC,CASSFRETQYF
TRBJ1-6,TRBV5-1,NA,NA,TGCGCCAGCAGCCCGATTCCCGGGACGGCTAATTCACCCCTCCACTTT,CASSPIPGTANSPLHF